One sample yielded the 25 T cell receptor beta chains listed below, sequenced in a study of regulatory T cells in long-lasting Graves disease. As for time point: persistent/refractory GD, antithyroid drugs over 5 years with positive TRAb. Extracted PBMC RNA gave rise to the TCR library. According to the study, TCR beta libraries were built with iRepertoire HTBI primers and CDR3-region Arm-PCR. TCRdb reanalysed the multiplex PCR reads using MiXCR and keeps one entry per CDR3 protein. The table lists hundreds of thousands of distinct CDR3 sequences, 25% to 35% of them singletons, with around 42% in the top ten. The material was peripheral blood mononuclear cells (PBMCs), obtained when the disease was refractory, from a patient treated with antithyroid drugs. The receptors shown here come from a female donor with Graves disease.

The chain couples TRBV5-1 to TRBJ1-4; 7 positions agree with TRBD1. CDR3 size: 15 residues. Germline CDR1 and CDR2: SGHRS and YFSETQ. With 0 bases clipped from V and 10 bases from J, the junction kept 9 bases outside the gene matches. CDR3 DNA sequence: TGCGCCAGCAGCTTGGCGGCAGGGGGTGATGGAAAACTGTTTTTT. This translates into CASSLAAGGDGKLFF.

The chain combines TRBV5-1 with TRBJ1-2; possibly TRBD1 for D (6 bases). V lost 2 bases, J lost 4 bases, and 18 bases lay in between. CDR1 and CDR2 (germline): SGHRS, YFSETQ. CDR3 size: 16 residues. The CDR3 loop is CASSLEPGASVYGYTF. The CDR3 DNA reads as TGCGCCAGCAGCTTAGAGCCGGGGGCTTCCGTCTATGGCTACACCTTC.

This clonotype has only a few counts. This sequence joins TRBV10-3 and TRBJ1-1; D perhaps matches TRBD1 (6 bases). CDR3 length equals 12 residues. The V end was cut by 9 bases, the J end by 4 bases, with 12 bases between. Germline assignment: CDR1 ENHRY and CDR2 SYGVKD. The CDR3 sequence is CAIGGGGTEAFF. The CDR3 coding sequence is TGTGCCATAGGGGGGGGCGGCACTGAAGCTTTCTTT.

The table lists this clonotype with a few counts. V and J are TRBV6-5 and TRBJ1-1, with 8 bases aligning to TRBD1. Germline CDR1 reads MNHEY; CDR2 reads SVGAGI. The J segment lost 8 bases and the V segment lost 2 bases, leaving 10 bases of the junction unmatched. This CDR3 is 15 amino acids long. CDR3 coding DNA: TGTGCCAGCAGTTACCCGGACAGGGCCCGGGAGGAAGCTTTCTTT. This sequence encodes CASSYPDRAREEAFF.

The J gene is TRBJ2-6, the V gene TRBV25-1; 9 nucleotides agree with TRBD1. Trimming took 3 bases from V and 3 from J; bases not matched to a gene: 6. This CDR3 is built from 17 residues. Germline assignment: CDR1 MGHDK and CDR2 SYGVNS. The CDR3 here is CASSEDRGQSGANVLTF. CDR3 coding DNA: TGTGCCAGCAGTGAGGACAGGGGACAAAGTGGGGCCAACGTCCTGACTTTC.

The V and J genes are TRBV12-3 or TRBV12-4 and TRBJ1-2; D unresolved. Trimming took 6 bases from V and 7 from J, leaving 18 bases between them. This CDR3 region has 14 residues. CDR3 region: CASSLTSGFVGYTF. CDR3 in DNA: TGTGCCAGCAGCCTAACCTCGGGGTTCGTTGGCTACACCTTC.

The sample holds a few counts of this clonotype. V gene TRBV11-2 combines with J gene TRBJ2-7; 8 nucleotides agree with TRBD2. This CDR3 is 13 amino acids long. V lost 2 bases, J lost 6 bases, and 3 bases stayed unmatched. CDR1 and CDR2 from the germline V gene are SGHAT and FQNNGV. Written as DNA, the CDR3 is TGTGCCAGCAGCTTATCCGGACTAGCCGAGCAGTACTTC. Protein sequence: CASSLSGLAEQYF.

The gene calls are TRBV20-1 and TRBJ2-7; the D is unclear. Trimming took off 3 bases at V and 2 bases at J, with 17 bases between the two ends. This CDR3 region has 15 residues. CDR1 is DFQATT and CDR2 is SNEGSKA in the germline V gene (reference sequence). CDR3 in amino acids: CSASRLASGTYEQYF. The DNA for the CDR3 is TGCAGTGCTAGTCGGTTGGCATCGGGCACCTACGAGCAGTACTTC.

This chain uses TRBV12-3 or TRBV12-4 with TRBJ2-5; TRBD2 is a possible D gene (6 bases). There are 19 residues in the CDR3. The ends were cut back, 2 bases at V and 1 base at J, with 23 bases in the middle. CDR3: CASSLWQSGLTFVQETQYF. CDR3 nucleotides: TGTGCCAGCAGTTTATGGCAGTCCGGACTAACCTTTGTCCAAGAGACCCAGTACTTC.

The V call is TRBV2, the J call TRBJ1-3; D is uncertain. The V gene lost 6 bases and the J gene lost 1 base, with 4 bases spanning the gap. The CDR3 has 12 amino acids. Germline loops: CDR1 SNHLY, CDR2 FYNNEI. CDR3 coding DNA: TGTGCCAGCAGGGGGTCTGGAAACACCATATATTTT. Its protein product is CASRGSGNTIYF.

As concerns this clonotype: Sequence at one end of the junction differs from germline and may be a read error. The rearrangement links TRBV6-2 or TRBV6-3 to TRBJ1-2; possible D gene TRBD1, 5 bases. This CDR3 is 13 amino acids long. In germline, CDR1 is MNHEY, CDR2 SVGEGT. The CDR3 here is CASSEAAGTPGFF. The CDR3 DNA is TGTGCCAGCAGTGAAGCGGCCGGGACCCCGGGTTTCTTC.

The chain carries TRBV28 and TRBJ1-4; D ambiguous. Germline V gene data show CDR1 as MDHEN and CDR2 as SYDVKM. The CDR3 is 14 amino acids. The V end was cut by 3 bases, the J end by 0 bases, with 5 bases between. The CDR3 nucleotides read TGTGCCAGCAGTTTCTTAACAACTAATGAAAAACTGTTTTTT. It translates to CASSFLTTNEKLFF.

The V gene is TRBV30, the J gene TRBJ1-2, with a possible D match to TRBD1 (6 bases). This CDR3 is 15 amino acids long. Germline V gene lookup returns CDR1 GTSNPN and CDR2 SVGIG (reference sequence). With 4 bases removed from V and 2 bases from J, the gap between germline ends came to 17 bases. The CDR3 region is CAWILRQGPNYGYTF. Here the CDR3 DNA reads TGTGCCTGGATCCTACGGCAGGGGCCGAACTATGGCTACACCTTC.

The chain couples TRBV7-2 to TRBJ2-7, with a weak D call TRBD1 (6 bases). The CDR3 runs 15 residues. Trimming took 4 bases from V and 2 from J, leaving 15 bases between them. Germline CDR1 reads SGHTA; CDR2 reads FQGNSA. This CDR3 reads CASSSRTTGAYEQYF. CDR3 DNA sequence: TGTGCCAGCAGCTCCCGCACGACAGGTGCCTACGAGCAGTACTTC.

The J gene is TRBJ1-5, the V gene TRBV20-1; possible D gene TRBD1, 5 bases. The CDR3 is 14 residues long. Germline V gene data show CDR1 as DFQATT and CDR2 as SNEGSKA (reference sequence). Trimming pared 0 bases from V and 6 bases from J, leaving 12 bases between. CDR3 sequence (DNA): TGCAGTGCTAGAGATCTCGGGGCGGGTCAGCCCCAGCATTTT. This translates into CSARDLGAGQPQHF.

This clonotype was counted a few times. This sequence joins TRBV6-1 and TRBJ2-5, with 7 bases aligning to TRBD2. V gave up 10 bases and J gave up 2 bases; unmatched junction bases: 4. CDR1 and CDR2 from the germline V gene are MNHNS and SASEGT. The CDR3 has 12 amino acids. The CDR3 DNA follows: TGTGCCACCCATAGCGGGCAAGAGACCCAGTACTTC. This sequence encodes CATHSGQETQYF.

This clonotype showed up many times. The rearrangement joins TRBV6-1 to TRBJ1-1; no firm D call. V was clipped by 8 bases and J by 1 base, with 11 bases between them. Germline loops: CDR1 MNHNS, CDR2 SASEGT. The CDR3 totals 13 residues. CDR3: CASEVGRNTEAFF. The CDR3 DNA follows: TGTGCCAGCGAAGTCGGGAGGAACACTGAAGCTTTCTTT.

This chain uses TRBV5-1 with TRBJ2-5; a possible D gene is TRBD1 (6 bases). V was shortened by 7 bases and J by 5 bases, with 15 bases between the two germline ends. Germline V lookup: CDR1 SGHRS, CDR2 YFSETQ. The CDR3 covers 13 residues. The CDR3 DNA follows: TGCGCCAGCGGACTCACAGGGAAGGAGACCCAGTACTTC. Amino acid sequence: CASGLTGKETQYF.

CDR3 amino acids: CASSGPLDRTYEQYF. In DNA form, the CDR3 reads TGTGCCAGCAGCGGTCCACTGGACAGGACGTACGAGCAGTACTTC. This chain links TRBV7-9 with TRBJ2-7; TRBD1 agrees at 7 bases. CDR1 and CDR2 from the germline V gene are SEHNR and FQNEAQ (reference sequence). The CDR3 loop spans 15 amino acids. V lost 5 bases, J lost 4 bases, and 11 bases stayed unmatched.

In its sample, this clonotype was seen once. The CDR3, as DNA: TGTGCCAGCAGCACCCGAGGCACAGATACGCAGTATTTT. Protein sequence: CASSTRGTDTQYF. The genes are TRBV9 and TRBJ2-3; D unresolved. Trimming pared 4 bases from V and 1 base from J, leaving 7 bases between. Germline CDR1 is SGDLS and CDR2 is YYNGEE. CDR3 length equals 13 residues.

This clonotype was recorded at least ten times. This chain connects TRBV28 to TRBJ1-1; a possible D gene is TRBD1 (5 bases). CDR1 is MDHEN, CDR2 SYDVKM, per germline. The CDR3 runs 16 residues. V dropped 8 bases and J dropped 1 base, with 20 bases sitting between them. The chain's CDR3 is CASGAGGLGGNTEAFF. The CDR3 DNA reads TGTGCCAGCGGGGCTGGGGGATTGGGTGGGAACACTGAAGCTTTCTTT.

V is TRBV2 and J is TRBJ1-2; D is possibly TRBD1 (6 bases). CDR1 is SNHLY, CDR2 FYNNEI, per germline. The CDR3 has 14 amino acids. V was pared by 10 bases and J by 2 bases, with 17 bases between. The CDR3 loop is CATEGTRKNYGYTF. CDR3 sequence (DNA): TGTGCCACCGAGGGGACACGCAAGAACTATGGCTACACCTTC. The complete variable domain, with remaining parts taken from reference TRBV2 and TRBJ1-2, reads EPEVTQTPSHQVTQMGQEVILRCVPISNHLYFYWYRQILGQKVEFLVSFYNNEISEKSEIFDDQFSVERPDGSNFTLKIRSTKLEDSAMYFCATEGTRKNYGYTFGSGTRLTVV.

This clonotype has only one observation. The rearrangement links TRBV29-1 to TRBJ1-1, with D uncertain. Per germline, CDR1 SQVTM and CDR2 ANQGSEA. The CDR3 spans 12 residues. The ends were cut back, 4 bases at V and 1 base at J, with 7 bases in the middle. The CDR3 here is CSVAMENTEAFF. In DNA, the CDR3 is TGCAGCGTTGCTATGGAGAACACTGAAGCTTTCTTT. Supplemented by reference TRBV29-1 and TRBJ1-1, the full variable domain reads SAVISQKPSRDICQRGTSLTIQCQVDSQVTMMFWYRQQPGQSLTLIATANQGSEATYESGFVIDKFPISRPNLTFSTLTVSNMSPEDSSIYLCSVAMENTEAFFGQGTRLTVV.

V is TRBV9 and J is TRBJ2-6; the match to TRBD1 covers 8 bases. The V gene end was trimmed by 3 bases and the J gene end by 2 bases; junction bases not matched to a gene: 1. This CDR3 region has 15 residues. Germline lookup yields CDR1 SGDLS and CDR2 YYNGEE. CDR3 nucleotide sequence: TGTGCCAGCAGCGAACAGGGGGCTGGGGCCAACGTCCTGACTTTC. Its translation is CASSEQGAGANVLTF. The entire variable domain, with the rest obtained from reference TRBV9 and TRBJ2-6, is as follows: DSGVTQTPKHLITATGQRVTLRCSPRSGDLSVYWYQQSLDQGLQFLIQYYNGEERAKGNILERFSAQQFPDLHSELNLSSLELGDSALYFCASSEQGAGANVLTFGAGSRLTVL.

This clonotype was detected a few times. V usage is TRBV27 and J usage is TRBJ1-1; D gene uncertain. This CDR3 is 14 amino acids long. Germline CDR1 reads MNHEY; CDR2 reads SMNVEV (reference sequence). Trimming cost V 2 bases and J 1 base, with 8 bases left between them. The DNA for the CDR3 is TGTGCCAGCAGTTTACGTTTCTCGAACACTGAAGCTTTCTTT. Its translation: CASSLRFSNTEAFF.